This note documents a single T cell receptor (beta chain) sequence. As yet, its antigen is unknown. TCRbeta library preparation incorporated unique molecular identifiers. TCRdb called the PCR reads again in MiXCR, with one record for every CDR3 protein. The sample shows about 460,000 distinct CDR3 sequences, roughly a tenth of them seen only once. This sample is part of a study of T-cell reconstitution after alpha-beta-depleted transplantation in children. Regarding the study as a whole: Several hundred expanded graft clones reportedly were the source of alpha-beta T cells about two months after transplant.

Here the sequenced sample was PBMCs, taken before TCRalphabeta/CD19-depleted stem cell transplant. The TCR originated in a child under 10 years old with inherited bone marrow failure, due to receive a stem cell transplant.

CDR3 sequence (DNA): TGCAGTGCTAGAGCCTCAGATTGGAGCTACGAGCAGTACTTC. Protein product: CSARASDWSYEQYF. The rearrangement uses TRBV20-1 and TRBJ2-7; D is unclear. Germline values: CDR1 DFQATT, CDR2 SNEGSKA (reference sequence). CDR3 length equals 14 residues. V lost 1 base and J 3 bases, leaving 13 bases between the germline ends.